This TCR beta chain is from a study of cytomegalovirus exposure and HLA in healthy donors. Study-level points and caveats: High specificity and sensitivity for cytomegalovirus status were reported for the classifier. Cytomegalovirus-associated TCR beta chains were listed, numbering 150 to 200. Data from an earlier analysis indicated that most TCR beta V segments were productive either about 87% or about 30% of the time. Among the sequence variants, a highly shared cluster was likely an artifact of sequencing.

Primers for the PCR totalled 60 Vbeta and 13 Jbeta. Repertoires were generated with immunoSEQ multiplex PCR, while TCRdb's copy carries only in-frame clones and drops some. The sample shows 150,000 to 200,000 clones, around 78% of them seen only once. The CDR3 consists of 20 residues. V was clipped by 5 bases and J by 3 bases; unmatched bases: 21. Germline CDR1 and CDR2: MNHEY and SMNVEV (reference sequence). Comment on this clone: What it recognizes is unknown.

The specimen was PBMCs. The V call is TRBV27, the J call TRBJ2-7, with 11 bases that match TRBD2. This TCR was sampled from a woman in her twenties or thirties in good health and CMV-seropositive. The CDR3 DNA reads TGTGCCAGCAGTCCTGCCACTAGCGGGAGAATCTATTACTACTACTACGAGCAGTACTTC. Its translation is CASSPATSGRIYYYYYEQYF.